Listed below are T cell receptor beta chains from one sample, sequenced in a study of T cell responses to AZD1222 COVID-19 vaccine. Profiling relied on immunoSEQ multiplex PCR, and the TCRdb table lists in-frame clones only, not all of them. The top ten hold more than 5.5% of the sample, which has 150,000 to 180,000 clones, 86% seen once. This material consisted of peripheral blood, taken on day 0 of MenACWY control vaccination. Every receptor here comes from an adult in good health. Each CDR3 is given with its conserved first and last residue. The D gene is left open where the match is weak. Size is omitted from some rows. Given values are once, few, many or a class for expanded clones.

j_gene: TRBJ2-1; d_gene: NA; v_gene: TRBV5-1; abundance: NA; CDR3nt: TGCGCCAGCACCTCCCTCAGGGGAGACGCCTACAATGAGCAGTTCTTC; CDR3aa: CASTSLRGDAYNEQFF
j_gene: TRBJ1-2; d_gene: NA; v_gene: TRBV7-2; abundance: NA; CDR3nt: TGTGCCAGCAGCTTAGACTCGGCGATGTCTCGGGGCTACACCTTC; CDR3aa: CASSLDSAMSRGYTF
j_gene: TRBJ2-1; d_gene: TRBD2; v_gene: TRBV6-5; abundance: once; CDR3nt: TGTGCCAGCAGTTATCTGGCTAGCGGGACTTTTGAGCAGTTCTTC; CDR3aa: CASSYLASGTFEQFF
j_gene: TRBJ2-2; d_gene: NA; v_gene: TRBV18; abundance: NA; CDR3nt: TGTGCCAGCTCATCAGGGGGGCCGAACACCGGGGAGCTGTTTTTT; CDR3aa: CASSSGGPNTGELFF
j_gene: TRBJ2-3; d_gene: TRBD2; v_gene: TRBV5-1; abundance: NA; CDR3nt: TGCGCCAGCAGCTTGGGGCGGGGGAGCACAGATACGCAGTATTTT; CDR3aa: CASSLGRGSTDTQYF
j_gene: TRBJ2-1; d_gene: NA; v_gene: TRBV4-3; abundance: once; CDR3nt: TGCGCCAGCAGCCAAGAGACAGGCTCCTACAATGAGCAGTTCTTC; CDR3aa: CASSQETGSYNEQFF
j_gene: TRBJ2-1; d_gene: NA; v_gene: TRBV19; abundance: once; CDR3nt: TGTGCCAGTAGTATCGGAATCTACAATGAGCAGTTCTTC; CDR3aa: CASSIGIYNEQFF
j_gene: TRBJ2-2; d_gene: TRBD2; v_gene: TRBV7-2; abundance: NA; CDR3nt: TGTGCCAGCATGAAAGCGGGGGCAACCGGGGAGCTGTTTTTT; CDR3aa: CASMKAGATGELFF
j_gene: TRBJ2-7; d_gene: NA; v_gene: TRBV11-3; abundance: NA; CDR3nt: TGTGCCAGCAGCTTTGGTTTATCCTCCTACGAGCAGTACTTC; CDR3aa: CASSFGLSSYEQYF
j_gene: TRBJ2-1; d_gene: NA; v_gene: TRBV5-1; abundance: once; CDR3nt: TGCGCCAGCAGCGCCACGTGGACAGTCAATTCCCAATATGAGCAGTTCTTC; CDR3aa: CASSATWTVNSQYEQFF
j_gene: TRBJ1-1; d_gene: TRBD1; v_gene: TRBV5-1; abundance: NA; CDR3nt: TGCGCCAGCTCAGCCGGGACAGCCAACACTGAAGCTTTCTTT; CDR3aa: CASSAGTANTEAFF
j_gene: TRBJ1-5; d_gene: NA; v_gene: TRBV7-9; abundance: NA; CDR3nt: TGTGCCAGCAGCAAGTCGGACAGCCCTAATCAGCCCCAGCATTTT; CDR3aa: CASSKSDSPNQPQHF
j_gene: TRBJ1-2; d_gene: NA; v_gene: TRBV6-5; abundance: NA; CDR3nt: TGTGCCAGCAGTCAACAGGGAAGGGGCTACACCTTC; CDR3aa: CASSQQGRGYTF
j_gene: TRBJ1-3; d_gene: NA; v_gene: TRBV4-1; abundance: NA; CDR3nt: TGCGCCAGCAGCCAAGATGGGGGGCCCTCTGGAAACACCATATATTTT; CDR3aa: CASSQDGGPSGNTIYF
j_gene: TRBJ2-2; d_gene: NA; v_gene: TRBV18; abundance: NA; CDR3nt: TGTGCCAGCTACGCCGTGGGCACCGGGGAGCTGTTTTTT; CDR3aa: CASYAVGTGELFF
j_gene: TRBJ1-3; d_gene: NA; v_gene: TRBV21-1; abundance: NA; CDR3nt: TGTGCCAGCAGCGTTGGACATACTAGGTCCTATAGCGGAAACACCATATATTTT; CDR3aa: CASSVGHTRSYSGNTIYF
j_gene: TRBJ2-7; d_gene: NA; v_gene: TRBV6-5; abundance: NA; CDR3nt: TGTGCCAGCTGTTGGCAAATAGGACAGACTTACGAGCAGTACTTC; CDR3aa: CASCWQIGQTYEQYF
j_gene: TRBJ2-6; d_gene: NA; v_gene: TRBV6-5; abundance: NA; CDR3nt: TGTGCCAGCAGTTACTCGACCTCTGGGGCCAACGTCCTGACTTTC; CDR3aa: CASSYSTSGANVLTF
j_gene: TRBJ2-6; d_gene: NA; v_gene: TRBV15; abundance: NA; CDR3nt: TGTGCCACCAGCTCTGACGGGTCGGGGGCCAACGTCCTGACTTTC; CDR3aa: CATSSDGSGANVLTF
j_gene: TRBJ2-7; d_gene: NA; v_gene: TRBV21-1; abundance: NA; CDR3nt: TGTGCCAGCAGCAAAGCCCCGAGACAGGGGTTGGACGAGCAGTACTTC; CDR3aa: CASSKAPRQGLDEQYF
j_gene: TRBJ2-3; d_gene: TRBD1; v_gene: TRBV29-1; abundance: NA; CDR3nt: TGCAGCGCCCGGACAGGGGATACGCAGTATTTT; CDR3aa: CSARTGDTQYF
j_gene: TRBJ2-7; d_gene: TRBD1; v_gene: TRBV15; abundance: NA; CDR3nt: TGTGCCACCAGCCACGAGGGGACAGGGATACACGAGCAGTACTTC; CDR3aa: CATSHEGTGIHEQYF
j_gene: TRBJ1-1; d_gene: NA; v_gene: TRBV11-2; abundance: once; CDR3nt: TGTGCCAGCAGCTTAGATTCTTTCGGGGGGCGGAACACTGAAGCTTTCTTT; CDR3aa: CASSLDSFGGRNTEAFF
j_gene: TRBJ1-1; d_gene: TRBD1; v_gene: TRBV7-9; abundance: NA; CDR3nt: TGTGCCAGCAGCAGCCCGACAGGGGTAGAGGCTGAAGCTTTCTTT; CDR3aa: CASSSPTGVEAEAFF
j_gene: TRBJ1-4; d_gene: NA; v_gene: TRBV7-9; abundance: NA; CDR3nt: TGTGCCAGCAGCTCAATGGGGGCCCTGGGGGAAAAACTGTTTTTT; CDR3aa: CASSSMGALGEKLFF
j_gene: TRBJ1-1; d_gene: NA; v_gene: TRBV28; abundance: NA; CDR3nt: TGTGCCAGCAATCAGGGGTACACTGAAGCTTTCTTT; CDR3aa: CASNQGYTEAFF
j_gene: TRBJ1-1; d_gene: NA; v_gene: TRBV12-3/TRBV12-4; abundance: once; CDR3nt: TGTGCCAGCAGCTTTACAGGGAATGCTGAAGCTTTCTTT; CDR3aa: CASSFTGNAEAFF
j_gene: TRBJ1-4; d_gene: NA; v_gene: TRBV15; abundance: NA; CDR3nt: TGTGCCACCAGCAGAGATTCGACAGCTAATGAAAAACTGTTTTTT; CDR3aa: CATSRDSTANEKLFF
j_gene: TRBJ2-1; d_gene: NA; v_gene: TRBV7-8; abundance: NA; CDR3nt: TGTGCCAGCAGCTTACTCGCTATCGGGACTTACTACAATGAGCAGTTCTTC; CDR3aa: CASSLLAIGTYYNEQFF
j_gene: TRBJ2-1; d_gene: TRBD2; v_gene: TRBV7-2; abundance: once; CDR3nt: TGTGCCAGCAGCCCTCGGGAGGAGTACAATGAGCAGTTCTTC; CDR3aa: CASSPREEYNEQFF
j_gene: TRBJ2-1; d_gene: TRBD1; v_gene: TRBV7-2; abundance: NA; CDR3nt: TGTGCCAGCAGACGTCCCGGGACAGGTATCAATGAGCAGTTCTTC; CDR3aa: CASRRPGTGINEQFF
j_gene: TRBJ2-6; d_gene: TRBD2; v_gene: TRBV24-1; abundance: NA; CDR3nt: TGTGCCACCAGTGAGGCGGGGGTCCGCTCTGGGGCCAACGTCCTGACTTTC; CDR3aa: CATSEAGVRSGANVLTF
j_gene: TRBJ2-7; d_gene: NA; v_gene: TRBV7-2; abundance: once; CDR3nt: TGTGCCAGCAGCTTAGGGGGGAACTACGAGCAGTACTTC; CDR3aa: CASSLGGNYEQYF